The clone carrying this T cell receptor beta chain was detected only once. This sample stems from a study of blood T cell repertoires in COVID-19. Across the study: Material from acute and convalescent COVID-19 was sourced from the United States, Italy and Spain.

Recruits, aged roughly 18 to 90 years, lived in under 25 US areas. A PCR-confirmed or clinician-diagnosed COVID-19 case had contacted exposed participants within 2 weeks of entry. The CDR3 consists of 15 residues. The germline gives CDR1 SGHNT, CDR2 YENEEA. Unmatched junction bases numbered 12, after V lost 5 bases and J lost 5 bases. In the authors' workflow: It was from reference gene primer amplification that nucleated cell counts were estimated. Libraries were prepared by immunoSEQ multiplex PCR; TCRdb keeps only in-frame clonotypes and omits some of them. V and J calls and clone size come straight from that table; D and trimming were deduced from the DNA. The sample records hundreds of thousands of clones, 75% to 90% being singletons.

Sequencing used PBMCs or T cells enriched from blood (not recorded which). The TCR was taken from a woman younger than 45 who had been exposed to COVID-19. This chain connects TRBV11-3 to TRBJ2-7, with TRBD1 identical over 7 bases. CDR3 DNA sequence: TGTGCCAGCAGCGTAGTCGGGACAGCCCTTGACGAGCAGTACTTC. Its translation is CASSVVGTALDEQYF.